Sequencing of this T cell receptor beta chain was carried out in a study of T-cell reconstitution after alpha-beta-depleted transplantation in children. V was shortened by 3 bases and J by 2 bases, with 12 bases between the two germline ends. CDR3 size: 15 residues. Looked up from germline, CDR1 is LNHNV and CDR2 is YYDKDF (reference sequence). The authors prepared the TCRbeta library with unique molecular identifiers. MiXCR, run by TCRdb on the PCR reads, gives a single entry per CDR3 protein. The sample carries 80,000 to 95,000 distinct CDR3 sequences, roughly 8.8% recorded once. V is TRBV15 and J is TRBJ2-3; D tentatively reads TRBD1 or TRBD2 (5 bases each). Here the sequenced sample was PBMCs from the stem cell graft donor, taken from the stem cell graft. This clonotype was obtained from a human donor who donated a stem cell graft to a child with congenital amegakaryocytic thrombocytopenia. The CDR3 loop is CATSRRGSDTDTQYF. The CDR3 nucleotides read TGTGCCACCAGCAGGAGGGGAAGCGACACAGATACGCAGTATTTT.